These 25 T cell receptor beta chains came from one sample sequenced in a study of radiotherapy plus CTLA-4 blockade in lung cancer (dated by TCRdb to the late 2010s). The library was made by the immunoSEQ multiplex PCR assay. Not all clones reach the TCRdb copy of this immuneACCESS table, which keeps in-frame sequences only. Checked studies attribute under half of the gap to unresolved V genes and leave the rest unexplained. Present in this sample are around 44,000 clones, over 60% of which were seen just once. The ten largest clones capture over 2.5% of the sample. Sequenced material: peripheral blood, taken from a patient treated with radiotherapy plus ipilimumab. The receptors originated from a human donor with non-small cell lung cancer whose response to radiotherapy plus ipilimumab could not be evaluated.

The V gene is TRBV9, the J gene TRBJ1-3; D unresolved. Germline CDR1 is SGDLS and CDR2 is YYNGEE. The CDR3 is made up of 14 amino acids. V shed 0 bases and J shed 2 bases, with 6 bases lying between them. In DNA form, the CDR3 reads TGTGCCAGCAGCGTAGTGTCAACTGGAAACACCATATATTTT. It encodes CASSVVSTGNTIYF.

The V gene is TRBV5-1, the J gene TRBJ2-3, with TRBD2 identical over 8 bases. Germline assignment: CDR1 SGHRS and CDR2 YFSETQ. The CDR3 totals 16 residues. The J segment lost 2 bases and the V segment lost 2 bases, leaving 7 bases of the junction unmatched. The CDR3 is CASSLISGVDTDTQYF. DNA of the CDR3: TGCGCCAGCAGCTTAATTAGCGGGGTCGACACAGATACGCAGTATTTT.

This clone was observed a handful of times. This chain joins TRBV27 and TRBJ2-7, with 9 bases that match TRBD1. CDR1 and CDR2 (germline): MNHEY, SMNVEV (reference sequence). This CDR3 is built from 20 residues. Losses at the gene ends were 6 bases for V and 3 bases for J; bases not matched to a gene: 24. In DNA form, the CDR3 reads TGTGCCAGCAGCCAAAGGACAGGGGTTTTAGGGGGTTATTCTTTCTACGAGCAGTACTTC. Its translation is CASSQRTGVLGGYSFYEQYF.

This clone was observed a few times. The V and J genes are TRBV6-5 and TRBJ2-4, with D hard to call. There are 15 residues in the CDR3. The germline CDR1 and CDR2 sequences are MNHEY and SVGAGI. Trimming left V 0 bases short and J 10 bases short, with 16 bases between. DNA of the CDR3: TGTGCCAGCAGTTACTCGACCTTCGCGAGCGAAATTCAGTACTTC. Residues: CASSYSTFASEIQYF.

The chain links TRBV9 to TRBJ2-1, with 8 positions matching TRBD2. V lost 5 bases to trimming and J lost 7 bases; unmatched junction nucleotides: 5. The CDR3 is 13 amino acids. Germline V CDR1 and CDR2: SGDLS, YYNGEE. CDR3 sequence (DNA): TGTGCCAGCAGTCCCGGGGGGGGTAATGAGCAGTTCTTC. Translated: CASSPGGGNEQFF.

The J gene is TRBJ2-7, the V gene TRBV27, with TRBD2 identical over 7 bases. Trimming took 7 bases from V and 9 from J; bases not matched to a gene: 9. The CDR3 is 12 residues long. Per germline, CDR1 MNHEY and CDR2 SMNVEV (reference sequence). The CDR3, as DNA: TGTGCCAGCACCCCTTGGGGGGAGGGGCAGTACTTC. Translation: CASTPWGEGQYF.

The chain couples TRBV28 to TRBJ1-6, with D possibly matching TRBD1 (6 bases). Trimming took off 5 bases at V and 8 bases at J, with 19 bases between the two ends. CDR1 is MDHEN and CDR2 is SYDVKM in the germline V gene. The CDR3 consists of 16 residues. CDR3 in DNA: TGTGCCAGCAGTATAACCACAGGGACCGTCGATTCACCCCTCCACTTT. Its translation is CASSITTGTVDSPLHF.

The rearrangement joins TRBV7-9 to TRBJ2-7, with a possible D match to TRBD2 (6 bases). This CDR3 region has 12 residues. Per germline, CDR1 SEHNR and CDR2 FQNEAQ (reference sequence). The ends were cut back, 6 bases at V and 5 bases at J, with 11 bases in the middle. Here the CDR3 DNA reads TGTGCCAGCAGGTCGGGGGTCCACGAGCAGTACTTC. Amino acids: CASRSGVHEQYF. The full variable domain, its missing parts supplied by reference TRBV7-9 and TRBJ2-7, is DTGVSQNPRHKITKRGQNVTFRCDPISEHNRLYWYRQTLGQGPEFLTYFQNEAQLEKSRLLSDRFSAERPKGSFSTLEIQRTEQGDSAMYLCASRSGVHEQYFGPGTRLTVT.

V usage is TRBV30 and J usage is TRBJ2-1; D remains ambiguous. Between the trimmed V and J ends, which lost 3 bases and 7 bases, there was a span of 13 bases. CDR3 length equals 13 residues. The V gene's germline CDR1 is GTSNPN and CDR2 SVGIG (reference sequence). The CDR3 DNA reads TGTGCCTGGAGCGAGAACAGCTTGAATGAGCAGTTCTTC. Amino acid sequence: CAWSENSLNEQFF.

CDR3 amino acids: CASSMFPQGDIQYF. In nucleotides, the CDR3 is TGTGCCAGTAGTATGTTCCCCCAAGGGGACATTCAGTACTTC. The chain has TRBV19 and TRBJ2-4, with a possible D match to TRBD1 (5 bases). Germline CDR1 is LNHDA and CDR2 is SQIVND (reference sequence). The V and J ends lost 3 bases and 8 bases respectively, with 14 bases between them. This CDR3 is built from 14 residues.

The chain carries TRBV11-2 and TRBJ1-2, with D uncertain. The ends were cut back, 3 bases at V and 3 bases at J, with 5 bases in the middle. The germline V gene encodes CDR1 SGHAT and CDR2 FQNNGV. The CDR3 runs 12 residues. As DNA, the CDR3 is TGTGCCAGCAGCTTTCAATACTATGGCTACACCTTC. It is translated as CASSFQYYGYTF. Complete variable domain (other parts from reference TRBV11-2 and TRBJ1-2): EAGVAQSPRYKIIEKRQSVAFWCNPISGHATLYWYQQILGQGPKLLIQFQNNGVVDDSQLPKDRFSAERLKGVDSTLKIQPAKLEDSAVYLCASSFQYYGYTFGSGTRLTVV.

The chain employs TRBV19 and TRBJ2-5; 8 nucleotides line up with TRBD1. Losses at the gene ends were 7 bases for V and 4 bases for J; bases not matched to a gene: 11. CDR3 length: 15 residues. The germline CDR1 and CDR2 sequences are LNHDA and SQIVND (reference sequence). The CDR3 sequence is CASNNPQGAGETQYF. The CDR3 DNA sequence: TGTGCCAGTAACAACCCGCAGGGGGCGGGAGAGACCCAGTACTTC.

As DNA, the CDR3 is TGCGCCAGCAACCCGGGACAGACTGACACTGAAGCTTTCTTT. Translated: CASNPGQTDTEAFF. This chain connects TRBV5-1 to TRBJ1-1; TRBD1 matches at 7 bases. CDR1 is SGHRS, CDR2 YFSETQ, per germline. CDR3 size: 14 residues. V dropped 6 bases and J dropped 3; count of bases not matched to a gene: 8.

About this clone itself: This sample also contains other DNA sequences that code for the same CDR3. This sequence joins TRBV30 and TRBJ1-4; D uncertain. The CDR3 is 15 residues long. CDR1 and CDR2 (germline): GTSNPN, SVGIG (reference sequence). V lost 0 bases and J lost 0, with 8 bases in between. CDR3 coding DNA: TGTGCCTGGAGTGTTGCGGCAGCAACTAATGAAAAACTGTTTTTT. It yields the protein CAWSVAAATNEKLFF. Combining the CDR3 with reference TRBV30 and TRBJ1-4 gives the whole variable domain SQTIHQWPATLVQPVGSPLSLECTVEGTSNPNLYWYRQAAGRGLQLLFYSVGIGQISSEVPQNLSASRPQDRQFILSSKKLLLSDSGFYLCAWSVAAATNEKLFFGSGTQLSVL.

In its sample, this clone was seen a few times. The chain links TRBV10-3 to TRBJ2-7; tentatively, D is TRBD2 (5 bases). CDR1 and CDR2 (germline): ENHRY, SYGVKD. The CDR3 runs 16 residues. V lost 4 bases to trimming and J lost 3 bases, with 19 bases between them. DNA of the CDR3: TGTGCCATCAGTGGGGCGCGGGTTCTTTCCCACTACGAGCAGTACTTC. Translated, it gives CAISGARVLSHYEQYF.

CDR3 nucleotide sequence: TGTGCCAGTAAAGGCACGGGACATCTGAACACCGGGGAGCTGTTTTTT. Encoded protein: CASKGTGHLNTGELFF. The chain recombines TRBV19 with TRBJ2-2; a possible D gene is TRBD1 (6 bases). The germline CDR1 and CDR2 sequences are LNHDA and SQIVND (reference sequence). The CDR3 is 16 amino acids. V shed 7 bases and J shed 1 base, with 16 bases lying between them.

The chain is built from TRBV4-2 and TRBJ2-1; TRBD1 agrees at 7 bases. The junction had 6 bases not matched to a gene; V was cut back by 1 base and J by 3 bases. This CDR3 contains 16 residues. From germline, CDR1 is LGHNA and CDR2 YNFKEQ. Here the CDR3 reads CASSQAFRDSYNEQFF. DNA of the CDR3: TGTGCCAGCAGCCAAGCGTTCCGGGACAGCTACAATGAGCAGTTCTTC.

The gene calls are TRBV5-1 and TRBJ1-2; 9 nucleotides align to TRBD1. V lost 0 bases, J lost 5 bases, and 5 bases stayed unmatched. Looked up from germline, CDR1 is SGHRS and CDR2 is YFSETQ. CDR3 length: 15 amino acids. CDR3 sequence reads: CASSLEGGQGYGYTF. The CDR3 DNA sequence: TGCGCCAGCAGCTTGGAAGGGGGACAGGGATATGGCTACACCTTC. Full variable domain (outside the CDR3, taken from reference TRBV5-1 and TRBJ1-2): KAGVTQTPRYLIKTRGQQVTLSCSPISGHRSVSWYQQTPGQGLQFLFEYFSETQRNKGNFPGRFSGRQFSNSRSEMNVSTLELGDSALYLCASSLEGGQGYGYTFGSGTRLTVV.

CDR3: CASSLAVTSSYEQYF. CDR3 nucleotide sequence: TGTGCCAGCAGCTTGGCCGTCACTTCCTCCTACGAGCAGTACTTC. The V call is TRBV5-5, the J call TRBJ2-7; D not resolved. The CDR3 totals 15 residues. V gave up 0 bases and J gave up 0 bases, with 10 bases separating them. CDR1 and CDR2 (germline): SGHKS, YYEKEE (reference sequence).

The gene calls are TRBV30 and TRBJ2-2; possible D gene TRBD2, 6 bases. The germline CDR1 and CDR2 sequences are GTSNPN and SVGIG (reference sequence). This CDR3 has 15 residues. Trimming left V 4 bases short and J 4 bases short, with 16 bases between. This CDR3 is CAWKPGGAGTGELFF. In DNA, the CDR3 is TGTGCCTGGAAGCCTGGAGGGGCGGGCACCGGGGAGCTGTTTTTT. Using reference TRBV30 and TRBJ2-2 for the parts outside the CDR3, the full variable domain is SQTIHQWPATLVQPVGSPLSLECTVEGTSNPNLYWYRQAAGRGLQLLFYSVGIGQISSEVPQNLSASRPQDRQFILSSKKLLLSDSGFYLCAWKPGGAGTGELFFGEGSRLTVL.

This chain uses TRBV7-2 with TRBJ2-3, with TRBD2 matching 8 bases. The CDR3 extends over 17 amino acids. With 5 bases clipped from V and 6 bases from J, the junction kept 16 bases outside the gene matches. Per germline, CDR1 SGHTA and CDR2 FQGNSA. The CDR3 sequence: CASSAGGSGAVVDTQYF. CDR3 nucleotide sequence: TGTGCCAGCAGCGCCGGAGGTAGCGGGGCGGTAGTTGATACGCAGTATTTT.

The chain uses TRBV4-3 and TRBJ1-3; 8 nucleotides match TRBD1. CDR3 size: 15 residues. V shed 0 bases and J 8 bases; nucleotides not matched to a gene: 6. Germline lookup yields CDR1 LGHNA and CDR2 YSLEER. The CDR3 here is CASSQDWDRSYTIYF. CDR3 DNA sequence: TGCGCCAGCAGCCAAGACTGGGACAGGAGCTACACCATATATTTT.

There are a few counts of this clone. CDR3 protein: CASSLAWNTGELFF. The DNA for the CDR3 is TGTGCCAGCAGCTTGGCATGGAACACCGGGGAGCTGTTTTTT. The V and J genes are TRBV5-4 and TRBJ2-2; D is unresolved. This CDR3 has 14 residues. Germline V gives CDR1 SGHNT, CDR2 YYREEE (reference sequence). V dropped 0 bases and J dropped 1 base, with 4 bases sitting between them.

CDR3 sequence: CASRVRGRDTQYF. The DNA for the CDR3 is TGCGCCAGCAGGGTTAGGGGGCGAGATACGCAGTATTTT. This sequence joins TRBV5-1 and TRBJ2-3, with TRBD1 matching 7 bases. The CDR3 has 13 amino acids. V lost 5 bases, J lost 5 bases, and 5 bases stayed unmatched. Germline-derived CDR1 and CDR2 are SGHRS and YFSETQ.

This chain uses TRBV29-1 with TRBJ2-5; D is undetermined. The DNA end is more similar to TRBJ2-7, so the J call may be wrong. Looked up from germline, CDR1 is SQVTM and CDR2 is ANQGSEA. CDR3 length equals 13 residues. The CDR3 spells CSVTITVSYEQYF. CDR3 coding DNA: TGCAGCGTCACGATCACTGTGTCTTACGAGCAGTACTTC.